Listed here is a single T cell receptor (beta chain). How the authors handled the data: It was from reference gene primer amplification that nucleated cell counts were estimated. Generated by immunoSEQ multiplex PCR, the TCRdb table keeps only in-frame clones and is missing some. That table gives V, J and clone size, and the DNA gave D and trimming. The sample contains 40,000 or so clones, more than 80% of which appear only once. The data were taken from a study of blood T cell repertoires in COVID-19. Turning to the study itself: Samples representing acute and convalescent COVID-19 were sourced from the United States, Italy and Spain. In each case, the material was cDNA or gDNA derived from T cells, B-cell-depleted T cells, or PBMCs.

V gave up 4 bases and J gave up 0 bases; unmatched junction bases: 6. The CDR3 covers 17 residues. Germline values: CDR1 KGHDR, CDR2 SFDVKD. The sequencing sample was made of peripheral blood. The sequence was obtained from a man aged 55 to 69 with active COVID-19. The chain carries TRBV24-1 and TRBJ2-3, with 10 bases identical to TRBD2. CDR3 protein: CATSEKRTSGSTDTQYF. The DNA of the CDR3 is TGTGCCACCAGTGAGAAAAGGACTAGCGGTAGCACAGATACGCAGTATTTT.